The T cell receptor beta chain under discussion was sequenced for a study of blood T cell repertoires in COVID-19. Study processing details: Amplification of reference gene primers was used by the study to estimate nucleated cell counts. Sequenced by immunoSEQ multiplex PCR; TCRdb stores in-frame clones only, minus some. Clonal size and the V and J genes are those of that table, whereas D and trimming came from the DNA. The sample carries 150,000 to 200,000 clones, roughly four fifths recorded once. There are 17 residues in the CDR3. V dropped 0 bases and J dropped 7; count of bases not matched to a gene: 12. Per the germline V gene, CDR1 is SGDLS and CDR2 is YYNGEE.

The V call is TRBV9, the J call TRBJ2-1; 8 bases are shared with TRBD2. This clonotype was obtained from a woman in her 40s with COVID-19, enrolled during active disease. The sample taken for sequencing was peripheral blood. CDR3 amino acids: CASSVDSPAGVRNEQFF. As DNA, the CDR3 is TGTGCCAGCAGCGTAGATAGTCCAGCGGGAGTTAGGAATGAGCAGTTCTTC.